Included here is one T cell receptor (beta chain) sequence, with context. The target antigen is unknown. CD45RO-CCR7+CD27+CD95- cells counted as naive CD8+ T cells. The data originate from a study of CXCR3-negative and CXCR3-positive naive CD8 T cells. Overall study results and limits: Diversity was high in both naive subsets and much lower in memory cells.

Via 5' RACE with UMI labels, TRB cDNA libraries were prepared. Reprocessing the 5' RACE reads, TCRdb reports a single entry for every CDR3 protein and omits DNA. The sample is made up of 7,500 to 9,000 distinct CDR3 sequences, and the top ten hold 1.5% to 2% of it. This clonotype was sampled from a human donor in good health. Some clones in this sample may be carry-over from other donors' samples. The sample comprised naive CXCR3- CD8+ T cells from blood. The subset denotes: CD45RO-CCR7+CD27+CD95- naive CD8+ T cells lacking CXCR3 (TNR3-).

The CDR3 spells CSVELDQGAFEQYF. V gene TRBV29-1 combines with J gene TRBJ2-7; TCRdb outputs TRBD1, but without DNA this stays unchecked. CDR3 size: 14 residues. The germline gives CDR1 SQVTM, CDR2 ANQGSEA.